The entry below gives a single T cell receptor (beta chain) sequence along with its context. In this sample, this clone turned up a few times. Its antigen remains undetermined. No base-level quality is on record; no much larger clone is a single base apart. From the cysteine through the phenylalanine, the CDR3 covers 16 amino acids. The retained sequence is limited to the CDR3, 48 bases, with the frame set at the first base. Trimming removed 1 base from V and 2 bases from J; the gene matches leave 3 bases unexplained. CDR1 and CDR2 are drawn from the germline V gene: SGHRS, YFSETQ. On a FACSAria III, memory CD4+ T cells were FACS-sorted to over 98% purity, defined as all CD4+ cells except CD45RA+CCR7+CD95- naive cells. Healthy donor blood was obtained from blood donation centers in Switzerland. Positive selection with CD4 and CD14 magnetic microbeads was used to enrich total CD4+ T cells and monocytes. CD8+, CD14+, CD16+, CD56+, CD19+ and CD25-bright cells were excluded prior to sorting. In a couple of blood donors, total memory CD4+ T cells were sequenced directly ex vivo to assess in vivo expansion of bacteria-reactive clonotypes. Peripheral blood mononuclear cells were isolated from donor blood using Ficoll-Paque Plus.

The ex vivo total memory CD4+ samples were sequenced at deep level, which gave a detection sensitivity of one cell in 200,000. The QIAamp DNA Micro Kit was used to extract genomic DNA from cell pellets, and spectrophotometry was used to check the DNA quantity and purity. TCR Vbeta CDR3 regions were amplified with the immunoSEQ multiplex PCR assay. Amplicons were sequenced on the Illumina HiSeq platform. Retrieved sequences were 87 nucleotides long and contained the CDR3 region. Turning to the authors' computational methods: A clonotype was defined as a unique productive TCR Vbeta nucleotide sequence, quantified by productive template frequency from ImmunoSEQ Analyzer V3.0. Expanded clonotypes were defined by a threshold at the top 5th percentile of each frequency-ranked repertoire. Repertoire overlap was calculated as Chao-Jaccard using the R package fossil and displayed by nonmetric multidimensional scaling using the R package MASS. The table was pulled from immuneACCESS by TCRdb, which kept in-frame rearrangements only. Such tables lose some clones; where checked, under half of the loss comes from unresolved V genes, and the rest has no known cause. The V and J calls and clone size are taken from that table; D and trimming were inferred from the DNA. The sample table shows fewer than 35,000 clones, and 65% to 85% are seen once. The ten largest clones represent around 0.88% of the sample.

The sample originates from a study of human CD4 T cells and Enterobacteriaceae (dated by TCRdb to 2020 to 2022). The paper as a whole reports these results and caveats: Ex vivo, broadly cross-reactive clonotypes appeared more expanded than specific ones, with about 55% of the 19 and about 60% of the roughly 34 in the top 5%. The reactivity of ex vivo clonotypes was inferred solely by matching the nucleotide sequences of those clonotypes to CFSE-low cultures from the same donors.

Recombination linked TRBV5-1 to TRBJ2-3, with 11 central nucleotides matching TRBD2. The receptor was isolated from a human donor in good health. Sequencing was performed on memory CD4+ T cells from blood. What this sample's cell subset or site label stands for: total memory CD4 T cells sorted directly ex vivo, unstimulated. The bases read TGCGCCAGCAGCTTGCTAGCGGGGGGTGCCACAGATACGCAGTATTTT. Its protein product is CASSLLAGGATDTQYF.